Listed below are T cell receptor beta chains from one sample, sequenced in a study of cytomegalovirus exposure and HLA in healthy donors. TCRdb's copy holds only in-frame clones and misses some; the assay was immunoSEQ multiplex PCR. This repertoire shows over 200,000 clones, 70% found once; its top ten account for about 3%. Sequenced material: PBMCs. The source of these receptors is a man aged 40-55 years in good health and CMV-seropositive. Both conserved end residues are trimmed from each CDR3. The order of the fields is V gene, CDR3 length, J gene, CDR3 protein.

TRBV10-3	14	TRBJ2-5	AISESDRGQEGTQY
TRBV4-2	14	TRBJ2-7	ASSQDWLAGGDEQY
TRBV25-1	14	TRBJ2-7	ASSDRTGPLTSEQY
TRBV4-2	15	TRBJ2-3	ASSQVFDGGGTDTQY
TRBV6-6	13	TRBJ2-3	ASSYRRGGTDTQY
TRBV6-4	11	TRBJ1-6	ASSAPVSSPLH
TRBV2	11	TRBJ1-2	ASRPDRFRGYT
TRBV9	13	TRBJ2-3	ASSQGGVFGDTQY
TRBV2	11	TRBJ1-6	ASSLGAGSPLH
TRBV5-1	11	TRBJ2-2	ASSLFGTGELF
TRBV5-1	14	TRBJ1-6	ASSLAQQGAGSPLH
TRBV7-8	12	TRBJ2-3	ASIQDSNTDTQY
TRBV7-3	11	TRBJ2-7	ASSPSGSYEQY
TRBV5-6	15	TRBJ2-3	ASSLVWHTTSTDTQY
TRBV5-8	12	TRBJ1-2	ASSSRTGGGGYT
TRBV15	12	TRBJ2-1	ATNRGGSYNEQF
TRBV6-6	12	TRBJ2-2	ASRDRERGGELF
TRBV4-3	14	TRBJ2-7	ASSQDRWTGGFEQY
TRBV6-1	12	TRBJ2-7	ASGEKGASYEQY
TRBV10-3	13	TRBJ2-5	AISEGTGLQETQY
TRBV5-1	11	TRBJ2-3	ASSTGGEGTQY
TRBV2	16	TRBJ2-7	ASTPSRALTGIGYEQY
TRBV6-1	13	TRBJ2-3	ASSEVAGGSDTQY
TRBV7-8	12	TRBJ1-2	ASSLAGEGPGYT
TRBV9	14	TRBJ1-3	ASSGGTFSSGNTIY
TRBV19	14	TRBJ1-6	ASSILWGSVNSPLH